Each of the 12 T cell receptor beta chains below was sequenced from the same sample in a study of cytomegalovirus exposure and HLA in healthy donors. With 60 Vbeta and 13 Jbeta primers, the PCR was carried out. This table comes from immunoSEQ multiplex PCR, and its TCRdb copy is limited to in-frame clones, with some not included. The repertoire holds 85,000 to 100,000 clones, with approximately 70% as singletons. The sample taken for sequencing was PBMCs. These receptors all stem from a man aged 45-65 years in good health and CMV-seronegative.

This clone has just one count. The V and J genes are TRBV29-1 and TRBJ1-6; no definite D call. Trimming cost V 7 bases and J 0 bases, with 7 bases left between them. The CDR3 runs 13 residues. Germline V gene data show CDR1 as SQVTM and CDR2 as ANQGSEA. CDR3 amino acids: CSARSSYNSPLHF. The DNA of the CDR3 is TGCAGCGCTAGGAGCTCCTATAATTCACCCCTCCACTTT.

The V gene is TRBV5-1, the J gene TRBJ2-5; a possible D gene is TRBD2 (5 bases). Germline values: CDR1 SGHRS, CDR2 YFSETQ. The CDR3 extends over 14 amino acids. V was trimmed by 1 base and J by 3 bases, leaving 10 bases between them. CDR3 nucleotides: TGCGCCAGCAGCTTGTCCACAGCGGAAGAGACCCAGTACTTC. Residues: CASSLSTAEETQYF.

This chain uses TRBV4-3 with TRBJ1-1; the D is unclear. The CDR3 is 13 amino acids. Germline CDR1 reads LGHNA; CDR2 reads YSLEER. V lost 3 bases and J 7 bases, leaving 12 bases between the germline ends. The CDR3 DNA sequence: TGCGCCAGCAGCCATTTTAACCGGGATGAAGCTTTCTTT. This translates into CASSHFNRDEAFF.

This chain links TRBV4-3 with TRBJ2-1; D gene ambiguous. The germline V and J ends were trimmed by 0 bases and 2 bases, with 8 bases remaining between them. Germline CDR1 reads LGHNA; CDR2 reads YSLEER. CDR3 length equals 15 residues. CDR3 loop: CASSQDFQTYNEQFF. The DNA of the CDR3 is TGCGCCAGCAGCCAAGATTTCCAGACCTACAATGAGCAGTTCTTC.

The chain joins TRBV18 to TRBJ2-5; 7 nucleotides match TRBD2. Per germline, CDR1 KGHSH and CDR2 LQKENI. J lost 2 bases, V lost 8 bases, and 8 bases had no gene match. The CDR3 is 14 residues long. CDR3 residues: CASTPGTTQETQYF. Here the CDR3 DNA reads TGTGCCAGCACGCCGGGGACTACACAAGAGACCCAGTACTTC.

The CDR3 DNA reads as TGTGCCAGCGGGGGGGGGTCGAGCTCCTACGAGCAGTACGTC. This codes for CASGGGSSSYEQYV. The rearrangement joins TRBV2 to TRBJ2-7, with 7 bases identical to TRBD2. CDR1 and CDR2 from the germline V gene are SNHLY and FYNNEI. CDR3 length: 14 residues. J gave up 0 bases and V 8 bases, and 7 bases lay outside the gene matches.

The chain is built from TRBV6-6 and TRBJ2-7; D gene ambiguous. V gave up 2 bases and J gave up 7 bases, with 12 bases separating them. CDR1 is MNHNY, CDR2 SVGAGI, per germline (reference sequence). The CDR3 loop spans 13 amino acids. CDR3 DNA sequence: TGTGCCAGCAGTTACGACGTGACCCGGGAGCAGTACGTC. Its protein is CASSYDVTREQYV.

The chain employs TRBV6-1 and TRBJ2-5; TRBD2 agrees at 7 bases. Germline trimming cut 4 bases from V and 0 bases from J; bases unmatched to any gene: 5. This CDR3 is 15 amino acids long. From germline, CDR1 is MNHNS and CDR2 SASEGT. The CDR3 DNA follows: TGTGCCAGCAGTGGGCGGGGGTCGTACCAAGAGACCCAGTACTTC. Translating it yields CASSGRGSYQETQYF.

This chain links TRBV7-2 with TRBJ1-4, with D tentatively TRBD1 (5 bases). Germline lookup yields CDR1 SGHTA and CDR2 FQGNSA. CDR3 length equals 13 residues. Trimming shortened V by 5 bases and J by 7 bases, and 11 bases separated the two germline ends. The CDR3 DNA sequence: TGTGCCAGCAGCCCTCAGGGCCCTGAAAAACTGTTTTTT. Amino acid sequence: CASSPQGPEKLFF.

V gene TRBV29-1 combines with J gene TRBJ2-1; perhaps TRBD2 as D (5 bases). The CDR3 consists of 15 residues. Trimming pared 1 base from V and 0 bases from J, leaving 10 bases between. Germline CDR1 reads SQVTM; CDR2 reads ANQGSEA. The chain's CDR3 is CSVEGGPVSYNEQFF. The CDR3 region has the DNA TGCAGCGTTGAAGGAGGGCCAGTCTCCTACAATGAGCAGTTCTTC.

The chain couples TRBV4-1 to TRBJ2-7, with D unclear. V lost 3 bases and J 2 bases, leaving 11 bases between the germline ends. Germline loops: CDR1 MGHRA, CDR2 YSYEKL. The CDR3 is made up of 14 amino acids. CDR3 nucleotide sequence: TGCGCCAGCAGCCAGCCGTCTAGAACCTACGAGCAGTACTTC. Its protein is CASSQPSRTYEQYF.

The CDR3 protein is CAWRKIGGGATGELFF. The CDR3 nucleotides are TGTGCCTGGAGAAAAATAGGCGGGGGGGCCACCGGGGAGCTGTTTTTT. This chain links TRBV30 with TRBJ2-2, with TRBD2 identical over 9 bases. Unmatched junction bases numbered 9, after V lost 3 bases and J lost 4 bases. CDR3 length: 16 amino acids. CDR1 is GTSNPN, CDR2 SVGIG, per germline (reference sequence).